This TCR beta chain was sequenced for a study of T cells in Graves' hyperthyroidism and ophthalmopathy. TCR beta CDR3 regions were amplified from RNA. First-round RT-PCR of the TCR CDR3 relied on the HTBI primer set. TCRdb re-analysed the multiplex PCR reads in MiXCR, keeping a single row per CDR3 protein. This sample yields nearly 750,000 distinct CDR3 sequences, of which roughly a third are seen a single time; approximately 31% belongs to the top ten. Germline CDR1 and CDR2: SGHTA and FQGNSA. CDR3 length equals 15 residues. The junction had 5 bases not matched to a gene; V was cut back by 5 bases and J by 0 bases.

The receptor's source is a woman aged 40 to 50 with Graves' hyperthyroidism. Sequenced input: blood. The chain couples TRBV7-2 to TRBJ2-3, with TRBD2 matching over 7 bases. The CDR3 is CASSIRAGSTDTQYF. CDR3 sequence (DNA): TGTGCCAGCAGCATAAGAGCGGGGAGCACAGATACGCAGTATTTT.